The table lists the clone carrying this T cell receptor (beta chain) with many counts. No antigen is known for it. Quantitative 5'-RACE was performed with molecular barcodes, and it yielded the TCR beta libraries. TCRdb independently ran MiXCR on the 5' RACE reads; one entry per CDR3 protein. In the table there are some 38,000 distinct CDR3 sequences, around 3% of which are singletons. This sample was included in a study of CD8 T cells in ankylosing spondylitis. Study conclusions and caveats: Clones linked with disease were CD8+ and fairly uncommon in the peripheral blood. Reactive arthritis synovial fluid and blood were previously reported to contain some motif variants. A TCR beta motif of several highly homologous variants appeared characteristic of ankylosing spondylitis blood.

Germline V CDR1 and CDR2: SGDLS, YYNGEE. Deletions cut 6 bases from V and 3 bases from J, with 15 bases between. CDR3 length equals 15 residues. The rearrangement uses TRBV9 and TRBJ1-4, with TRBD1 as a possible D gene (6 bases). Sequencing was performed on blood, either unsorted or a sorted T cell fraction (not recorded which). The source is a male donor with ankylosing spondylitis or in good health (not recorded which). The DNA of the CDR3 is TGTGCCAGCAATGGAGGGGGGTCATCTAATGAAAAACTGTTTTTT. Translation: CASNGGGSSNEKLFF.